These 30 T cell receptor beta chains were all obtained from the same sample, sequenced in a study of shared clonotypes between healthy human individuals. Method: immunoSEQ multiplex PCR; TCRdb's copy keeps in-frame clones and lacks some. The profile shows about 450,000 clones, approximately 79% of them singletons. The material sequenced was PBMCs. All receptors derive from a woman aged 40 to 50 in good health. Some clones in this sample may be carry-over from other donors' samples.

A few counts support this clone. DNA of the CDR3: TGTGCCAGCAGCCCCCTAGTGTCTCATAGCTCCTACAATGAGCAGTTCTTC. As protein: CASSPLVSHSSYNEQFF. This chain connects TRBV7-3 to TRBJ2-1; D is uncertain. The CDR3 sequence is 17 residues long. Trimming took 5 bases from V and 0 from J, leaving 17 bases between them. Germline CDR1 SGHTA, CDR2 FQGTGA.

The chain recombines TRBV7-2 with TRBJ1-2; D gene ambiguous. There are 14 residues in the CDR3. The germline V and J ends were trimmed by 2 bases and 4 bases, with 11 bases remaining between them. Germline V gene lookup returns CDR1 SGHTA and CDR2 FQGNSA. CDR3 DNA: TGTGCCAGCAGCTTAAGTGCCAGACTCTATGGCTACACCTTC. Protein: CASSLSARLYGYTF.

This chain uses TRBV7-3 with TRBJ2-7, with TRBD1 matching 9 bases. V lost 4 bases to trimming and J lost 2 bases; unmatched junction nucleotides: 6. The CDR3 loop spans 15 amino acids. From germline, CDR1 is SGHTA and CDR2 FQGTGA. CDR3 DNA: TGTGCCAGCAGCTCCTCCGGGACAGGGACCTACGAGCAGTACTTC. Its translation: CASSSSGTGTYEQYF.

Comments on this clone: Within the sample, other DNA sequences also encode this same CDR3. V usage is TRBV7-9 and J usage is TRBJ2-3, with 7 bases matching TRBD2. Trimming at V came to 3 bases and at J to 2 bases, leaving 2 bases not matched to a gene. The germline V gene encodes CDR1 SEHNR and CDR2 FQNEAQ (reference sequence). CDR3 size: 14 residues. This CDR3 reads CASSLGGNTDTQYF. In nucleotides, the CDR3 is TGTGCCAGCAGCTTGGGGGGGAACACAGATACGCAGTATTTT.

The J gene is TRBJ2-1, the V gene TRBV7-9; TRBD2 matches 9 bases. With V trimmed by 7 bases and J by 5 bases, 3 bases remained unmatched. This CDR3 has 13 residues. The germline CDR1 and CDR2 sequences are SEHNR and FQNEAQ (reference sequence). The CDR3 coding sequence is TGTGCCAGCACAATAGCGGGAGACAATGAGCAGTTCTTC. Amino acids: CASTIAGDNEQFF.

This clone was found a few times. CDR3 nucleotides: TGTGCCACCAGAGAAGGGTATGGCTACACCTTC. This gives the protein CATREGYGYTF. The gene calls are TRBV15 and TRBJ1-2; D ambiguous. Germline-derived CDR1 and CDR2 are LNHNV and YYDKDF (reference sequence). This CDR3 has 11 residues. Trimming cost V 6 bases and J 5 bases, with 7 bases left between them.

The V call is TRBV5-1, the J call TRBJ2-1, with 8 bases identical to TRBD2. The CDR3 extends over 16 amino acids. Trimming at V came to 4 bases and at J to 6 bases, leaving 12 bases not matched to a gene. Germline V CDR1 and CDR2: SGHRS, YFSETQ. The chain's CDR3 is CASSPTGTRSVNEQFF. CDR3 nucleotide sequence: TGCGCCAGCAGCCCCACGGGGACTAGGAGTGTCAATGAGCAGTTCTTC.

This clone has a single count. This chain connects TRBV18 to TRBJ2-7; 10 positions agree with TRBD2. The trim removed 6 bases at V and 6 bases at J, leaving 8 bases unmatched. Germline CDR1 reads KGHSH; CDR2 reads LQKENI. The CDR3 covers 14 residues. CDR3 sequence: CASSPSGRSSEQYF. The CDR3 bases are TGTGCCAGCTCCCCTAGCGGGAGAAGCTCCGAGCAGTACTTC. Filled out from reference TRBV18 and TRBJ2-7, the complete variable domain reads NAGVMQNPRHLVRRRGQEARLRCSPMKGHSHVYWYRQLPEEGLKFMVYLQKENIIDESGMPKERFSAEFPKEGPSILRIQQVVRGDSAAYFCASSPSGRSSEQYFGPGTRLTVT.

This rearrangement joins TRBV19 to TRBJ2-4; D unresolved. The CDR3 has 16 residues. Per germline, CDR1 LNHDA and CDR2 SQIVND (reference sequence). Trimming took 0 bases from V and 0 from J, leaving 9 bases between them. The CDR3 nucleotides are TGTGCCAGTAGTATAGATCCGGAACTAGCCAAAAACATTCAGTACTTC. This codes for CASSIDPELAKNIQYF.

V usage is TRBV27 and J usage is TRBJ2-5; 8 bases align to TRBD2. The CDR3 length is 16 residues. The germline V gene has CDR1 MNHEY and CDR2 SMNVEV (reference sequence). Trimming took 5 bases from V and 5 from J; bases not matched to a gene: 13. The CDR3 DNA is TGTGCCAGCAGTCCCCGGGGCAGTAGCGGGGATGAGACCCAGTACTTC. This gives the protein CASSPRGSSGDETQYF.

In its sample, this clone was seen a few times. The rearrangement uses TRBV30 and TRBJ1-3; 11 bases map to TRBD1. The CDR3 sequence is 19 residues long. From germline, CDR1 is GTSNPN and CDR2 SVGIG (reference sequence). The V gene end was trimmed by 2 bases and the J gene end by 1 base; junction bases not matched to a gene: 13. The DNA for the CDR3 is TGTGCCTGGAGTTCCAGGACAGGGGGCTGGGGAAGATCTGGAAACACCATATATTTT. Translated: CAWSSRTGGWGRSGNTIYF. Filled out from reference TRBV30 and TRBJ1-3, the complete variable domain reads SQTIHQWPATLVQPVGSPLSLECTVEGTSNPNLYWYRQAAGRGLQLLFYSVGIGQISSEVPQNLSASRPQDRQFILSSKKLLLSDSGFYLCAWSSRTGGWGRSGNTIYFGEGSWLTVV.

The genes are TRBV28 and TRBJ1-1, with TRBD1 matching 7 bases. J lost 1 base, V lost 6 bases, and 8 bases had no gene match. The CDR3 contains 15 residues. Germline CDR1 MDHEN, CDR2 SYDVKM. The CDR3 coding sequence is TGTGCCAGCAGCCCCCGTGGGACAGCGAACACTGAAGCTTTCTTT. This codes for CASSPRGTANTEAFF.

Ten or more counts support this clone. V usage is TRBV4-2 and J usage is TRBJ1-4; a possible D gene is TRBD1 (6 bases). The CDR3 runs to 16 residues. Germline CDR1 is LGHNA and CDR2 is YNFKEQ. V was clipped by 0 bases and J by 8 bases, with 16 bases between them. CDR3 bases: TGTGCCAGCAGCCAAGATACAGGGCAGGGAGGAGAAAAACTGTTTTTT. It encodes CASSQDTGQGGEKLFF.

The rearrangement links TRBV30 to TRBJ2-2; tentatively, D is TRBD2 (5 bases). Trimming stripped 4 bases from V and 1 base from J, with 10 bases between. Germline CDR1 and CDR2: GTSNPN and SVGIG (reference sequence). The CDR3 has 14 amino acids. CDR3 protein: CAWIDYRNTGELFF. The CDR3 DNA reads TGTGCCTGGATTGACTACCGGAACACCGGGGAGCTGTTTTTT.

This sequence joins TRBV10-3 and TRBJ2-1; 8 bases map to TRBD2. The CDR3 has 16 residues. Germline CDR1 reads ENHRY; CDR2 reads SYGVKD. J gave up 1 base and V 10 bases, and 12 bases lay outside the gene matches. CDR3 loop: CATVRGSGSSYNEQFF. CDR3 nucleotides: TGTGCCACCGTAAGGGGAAGCGGGAGTTCCTACAATGAGCAGTTCTTC.

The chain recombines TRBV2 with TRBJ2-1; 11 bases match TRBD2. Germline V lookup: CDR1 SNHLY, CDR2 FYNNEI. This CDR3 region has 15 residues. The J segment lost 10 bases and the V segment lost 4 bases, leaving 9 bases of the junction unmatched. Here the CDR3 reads CASSGGLADEGEQFF. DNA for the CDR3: TGTGCCAGCAGTGGGGGACTAGCGGACGAAGGGGAGCAGTTCTTC.

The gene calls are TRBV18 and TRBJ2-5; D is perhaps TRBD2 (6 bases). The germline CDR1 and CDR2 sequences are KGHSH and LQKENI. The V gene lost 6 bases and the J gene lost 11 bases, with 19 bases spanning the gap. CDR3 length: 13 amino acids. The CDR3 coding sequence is TGTGCCAGCTCCACCGGGTCGCGGAGGGAGCAGTACTTC. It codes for CASSTGSRREQYF.

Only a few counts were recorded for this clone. CDR3 bases: TGTGCCGTCAAGTCGGACAGCTCCTACGAGCAGTACTTC. Its translation: CAVKSDSSYEQYF. The chain uses TRBV19 and TRBJ2-7; possible D gene TRBD1, 6 bases. CDR3 length: 13 residues. V was pared by 11 bases and J by 0 bases, with 14 bases between. The germline CDR1 and CDR2 sequences are LNHDA and SQIVND (reference sequence).

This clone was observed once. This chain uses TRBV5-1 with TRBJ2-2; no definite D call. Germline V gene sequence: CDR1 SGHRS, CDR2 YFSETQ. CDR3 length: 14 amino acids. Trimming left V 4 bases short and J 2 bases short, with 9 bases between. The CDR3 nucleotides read TGCGCCAGCAGCGGCCCCGGCAACACCGGGGAGCTGTTTTTT. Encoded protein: CASSGPGNTGELFF.

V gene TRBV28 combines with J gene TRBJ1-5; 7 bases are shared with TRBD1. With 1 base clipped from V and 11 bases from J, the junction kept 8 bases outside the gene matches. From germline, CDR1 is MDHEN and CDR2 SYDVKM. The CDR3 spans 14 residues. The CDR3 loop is CASSLFRGLVSQHF. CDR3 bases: TGTGCCAGCAGTTTATTCAGGGGGTTAGTCTCCCAGCATTTT.

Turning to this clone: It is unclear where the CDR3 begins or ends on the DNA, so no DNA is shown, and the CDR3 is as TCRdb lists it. The chain's CDR3 is CASSSSSDEQFF. V usage is TRBV28 and J usage is TRBJ2-1; the table gives TRBD1 as D, unverified against the DNA. Germline CDR1 and CDR2: MDHEN and SYDVKM. The CDR3 extends over 12 residues, inclusive of both ends.

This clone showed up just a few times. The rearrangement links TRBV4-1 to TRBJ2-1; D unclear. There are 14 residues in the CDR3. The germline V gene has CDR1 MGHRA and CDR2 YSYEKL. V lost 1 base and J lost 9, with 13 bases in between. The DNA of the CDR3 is TGCGCCAGCAGCCAAGCCACCCCGATCGGTGAGCAGTTCTTC. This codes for CASSQATPIGEQFF.

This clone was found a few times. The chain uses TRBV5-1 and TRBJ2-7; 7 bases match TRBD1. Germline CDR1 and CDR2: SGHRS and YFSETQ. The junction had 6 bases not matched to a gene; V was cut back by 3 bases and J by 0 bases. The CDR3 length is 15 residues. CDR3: CASSSNRGSSYEQYF. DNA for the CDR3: TGCGCCAGCAGCTCAAACAGGGGCAGCTCCTACGAGCAGTACTTC.

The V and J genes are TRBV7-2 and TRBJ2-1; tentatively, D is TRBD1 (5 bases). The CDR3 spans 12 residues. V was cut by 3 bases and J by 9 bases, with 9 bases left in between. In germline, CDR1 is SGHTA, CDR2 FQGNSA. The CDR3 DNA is TGTGCCAGCAGCTTGTTAAGGGGTGAGCAGTTCTTC. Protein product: CASSLLRGEQFF.

The CDR3 DNA sequence: TGTGCCAGTAGTGCAGGACAGGGGGCGCTCCCCACTGAAGCTTTCTTT. It encodes CASSAGQGALPTEAFF. The V call is TRBV19, the J call TRBJ1-1; 11 nucleotides line up with TRBD1. Germline V gene lookup returns CDR1 LNHDA and CDR2 SQIVND (reference sequence). With 5 bases clipped from V and 4 bases from J, the junction kept 9 bases outside the gene matches. This CDR3 contains 16 residues.

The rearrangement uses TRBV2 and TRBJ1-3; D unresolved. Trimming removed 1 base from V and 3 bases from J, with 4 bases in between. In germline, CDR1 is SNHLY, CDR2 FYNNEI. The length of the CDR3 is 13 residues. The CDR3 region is CASSEGGGNTIYF. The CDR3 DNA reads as TGTGCCAGCAGTGAAGGCGGTGGAAACACCATATATTTT.

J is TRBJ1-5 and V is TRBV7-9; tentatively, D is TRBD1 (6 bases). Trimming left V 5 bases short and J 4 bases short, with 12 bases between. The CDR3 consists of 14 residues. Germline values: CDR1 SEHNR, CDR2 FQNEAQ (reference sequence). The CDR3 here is CASSLDQGNQPQHF. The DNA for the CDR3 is TGTGCCAGCAGCCTCGATCAGGGGAATCAGCCCCAGCATTTT.

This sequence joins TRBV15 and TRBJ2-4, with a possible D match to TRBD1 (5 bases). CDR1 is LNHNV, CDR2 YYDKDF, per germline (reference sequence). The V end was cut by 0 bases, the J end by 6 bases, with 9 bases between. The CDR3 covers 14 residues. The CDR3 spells CATSRDRQINIQYF. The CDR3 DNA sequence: TGTGCCACCAGCAGAGATCGACAGATAAACATTCAGTACTTC.

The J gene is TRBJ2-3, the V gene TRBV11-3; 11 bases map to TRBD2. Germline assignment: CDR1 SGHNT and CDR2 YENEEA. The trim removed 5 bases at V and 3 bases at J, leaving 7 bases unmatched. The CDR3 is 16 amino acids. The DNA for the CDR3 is TGTGCCAGCAGCGAGGGACTAGCGGAGGGAACAGATACGCAGTATTTT. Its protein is CASSEGLAEGTDTQYF.

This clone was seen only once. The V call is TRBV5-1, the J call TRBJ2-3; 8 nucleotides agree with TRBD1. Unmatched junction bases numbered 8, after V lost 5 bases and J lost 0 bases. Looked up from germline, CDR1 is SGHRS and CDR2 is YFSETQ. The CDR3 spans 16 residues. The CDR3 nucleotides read TGCGCCAGCAGTTCCGGACAGGGCCATAGCACAGATACGCAGTATTTT. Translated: CASSSGQGHSTDTQYF.